This passage covers 18 T cell receptor beta chains from one sample sequenced in a study of CD8+ T cells in alopecia areata. Treatment in this sample: oral pan-JAK inhibitor, 5-10 mg twice daily. RNA extraction was followed by reverse transcription into cDNA, which acted as the sequencing template. Assay used: immunoSEQ multiplex PCR; TCRdb lists only in-frame clones, some missing. The table has under 150,000 clones, roughly four fifths seen once; the top ten hold 25%. The material sequenced was CD8+ T cells sorted from blood, taken at week 4, from a patient treated with tofacitinib. These receptors came from a human donor with alopecia areata.

This clone is a singleton in its sample. The chain carries TRBV30 and TRBJ2-7, with D possibly being TRBD1 or TRBD2 (6 bases each). Germline V lookup: CDR1 GTSNPN, CDR2 SVGIG (reference sequence). The CDR3 extends over 12 amino acids. V gave up 5 bases and J gave up 4 bases, with 12 bases separating them. CDR3 DNA sequence: TGTGCCTGGCGCGGGACACTATACGAGCAGTACTTC. This gives the protein CAWRGTLYEQYF.

The chain joins TRBV7-3 to TRBJ2-7; maybe TRBD1 (6 bases). V gave up 2 bases and J gave up 3 bases, with 14 bases separating them. The CDR3 is made up of 15 amino acids. The germline gives CDR1 SGHTA, CDR2 FQGTGA. The DNA of the CDR3 is TGTGCCAGCAGCTTAGAGCCTGGACAGTTCTACGAGCAGTACTTC. Translated: CASSLEPGQFYEQYF.

This clone was recorded only once. J is TRBJ2-4 and V is TRBV5-6; perhaps TRBD1 as D (5 bases). The CDR3 has 17 amino acids. V was shortened by 0 bases and J by 0 bases, with 13 bases between the two germline ends. The germline V gene has CDR1 SGHDT and CDR2 YYEEEE. CDR3 sequence reads: CASSLAAGKLAKNIQYF. CDR3 nucleotides: TGTGCCAGCAGCTTGGCAGCAGGGAAACTAGCCAAAAACATTCAGTACTTC. Looking up the rest from reference TRBV5-6 and TRBJ2-4 gives the full variable domain: DAGVTQSPTHLIKTRGQQVTLRCSPKSGHDTVSWYQQALGQGPQFIFQYYEEEERQRGNFPDRFSGHQFPNYSSELNVNALLLGDSALYLCASSLAAGKLAKNIQYFGAGTRLSVL.

The chain carries TRBV5-1 and TRBJ2-7; possible D gene TRBD1, 5 bases. Germline CDR1 and CDR2: SGHRS and YFSETQ. V was cut by 4 bases and J by 1 base, with 24 bases left in between. The CDR3 runs 18 residues. CDR3 region: CASSPAARDSGRSYEQYF. As DNA, the CDR3 is TGCGCCAGCAGCCCGGCGGCCAGGGATTCGGGCCGGTCCTACGAGCAGTACTTC.

This chain links TRBV11-2 with TRBJ2-7, with D unresolved. Looked up from germline, CDR1 is SGHAT and CDR2 is FQNNGV. V lost 3 bases, J lost 3 bases, and 12 bases lay in between. This CDR3 comprises 14 residues. Here the CDR3 reads CASSFGQSLYEQYF. The CDR3 DNA is TGTGCCAGCAGCTTCGGCCAATCCCTCTACGAGCAGTACTTC.

The chain has TRBV11-3 and TRBJ2-3; D assignment may be TRBD1 or TRBD2 (5 bases each). Trimming removed 1 base from V and 4 bases from J, with 15 bases in between. The CDR3 runs to 16 residues. CDR1 and CDR2 from the germline V gene are SGHNT and YENEEA. This chain's CDR3 is CASSLGTTLGADTQYF. In nucleotides, the CDR3 is TGTGCCAGCAGCTTAGGGACCACCCTGGGGGCAGATACGCAGTATTTT.

In its sample, this clone was seen a few times. V is TRBV30 and J is TRBJ1-2; no definite D call. The CDR3 length is 14 residues. The germline V gene encodes CDR1 GTSNPN and CDR2 SVGIG (reference sequence). V dropped 2 bases and J dropped 7 bases, with 17 bases sitting between them. Here the CDR3 reads CAWSWLSATSGYTF. For the CDR3, the DNA is TGTGCCTGGAGTTGGTTATCGGCTACCTCTGGCTACACCTTC.

The J gene is TRBJ2-7, the V gene TRBV13; possible D gene TRBD1, 6 bases. This CDR3 spans 16 amino acids. Germline CDR1 is PRHDT and CDR2 is FYEKMQ (reference sequence). Between the trimmed V and J ends, which lost 2 bases and 1 base, there was a span of 15 bases. The CDR3: CASSLSSGTPSYEQYF. CDR3 DNA sequence: TGTGCCAGCAGCTTAAGTTCCGGGACACCTTCCTACGAGCAGTACTTC.

V and J are TRBV5-4 and TRBJ2-5; D possibly corresponds to TRBD1 (6 bases). This CDR3 comprises 14 residues. Trimming left V 4 bases short and J 1 base short, with 11 bases between. The V gene's germline CDR1 is SGHNT and CDR2 YYREEE (reference sequence). CDR3 residues: CASSEEDSQETQYF. The DNA for the CDR3 is TGTGCCAGCAGCGAAGAGGACAGCCAAGAGACCCAGTACTTC.

The V and J genes are TRBV4-1 and TRBJ2-5; 12 bases are shared with TRBD1. CDR1 and CDR2 from the germline V gene are MGHRA and YSYEKL. CDR3 length: 17 amino acids. With 1 base clipped from V and 4 bases from J, the junction kept 7 bases outside the gene matches. CDR3: CASSQVWDRGRAETQYF. The CDR3 coding sequence is TGCGCCAGCAGCCAAGTATGGGACAGGGGGCGGGCAGAGACCCAGTACTTC.

The V gene is TRBV5-1, the J gene TRBJ2-3, with TRBD2 identical over 8 bases. The ends lost 0 bases at V and 4 bases at J; junction bases unmatched: 4. CDR1 is SGHRS and CDR2 is YFSETQ in the germline V gene. The CDR3 extends over 15 amino acids. The CDR3 DNA sequence: TGCGCCAGCAGCTTGGGCAGCGGGGGTGCAGATACGCAGTATTTT. Amino acid sequence: CASSLGSGGADTQYF.

V is TRBV27 and J is TRBJ1-2; D remains unclear. Germline assignment: CDR1 MNHEY and CDR2 SMNVEV (reference sequence). V gave up 6 bases and J gave up 1 base, with 18 bases separating them. This CDR3 is 16 amino acids long. CDR3 region: CASSPLGGGHNYGYTF. For the CDR3, the DNA is TGTGCCAGCAGCCCTCTAGGAGGCGGGCATAACTATGGCTACACCTTC.

The rearrangement links TRBV6-4 to TRBJ2-3; 9 positions agree with TRBD2. CDR1 MRHNA and CDR2 SNTAGT come from the germline V gene. The V segment lost 10 bases and the J segment 4 bases; nucleotides outside the gene matches: 9. The CDR3 has 14 residues. Written as DNA, the CDR3 is TGTGCCACCCGGGAGGCTAGCGGGGCAGATACGCAGTATTTT. Amino acid sequence: CATREASGADTQYF.

This clone was seen just once. V and J are TRBV4-2 and TRBJ2-3; D unclear. This CDR3 contains 16 residues. The germline V and J ends were trimmed by 0 bases and 5 bases, with 15 bases remaining between them. The V gene's germline CDR1 is LGHNA and CDR2 YNFKEQ. The CDR3 protein is CASSQDWQSPQDTQYF. The CDR3 coding sequence is TGTGCCAGCAGCCAAGATTGGCAGTCCCCGCAAGATACGCAGTATTTT.

The chain is built from TRBV4-3 and TRBJ2-2, with TRBD1 matching over 9 bases. With V trimmed by 3 bases and J by 8 bases, 4 bases remained unmatched. Germline V gene data show CDR1 as LGHNA and CDR2 as YSLEER. This CDR3 has 14 amino acids. The CDR3 sequence is CASSHGTGRGELFF. Here the CDR3 DNA reads TGCGCCAGCAGCCACGGGACAGGGAGAGGGGAGCTGTTTTTT.

This clone was observed once. CDR3 coding DNA: TGCGCCAGCAGCCAAGTCCTAGCGGGGAACACCGGGGAGCTGTTTTTT. The encoded protein is CASSQVLAGNTGELFF. This rearrangement joins TRBV4-3 to TRBJ2-2; 8 bases are a match to TRBD2. This CDR3 has 16 residues. Germline CDR1 reads LGHNA; CDR2 reads YSLEER. Trimming removed 1 base from V and 1 base from J; junction bases left unmatched: 2.

The chain is built from TRBV15 and TRBJ2-1; a weak D match, TRBD1 (5 bases). Trimming pared 1 base from V and 1 base from J, leaving 14 bases between. The germline CDR1 and CDR2 sequences are LNHNV and YYDKDF (reference sequence). CDR3 size: 17 residues. This CDR3 reads CATSRGRTLESYNEQFF. The CDR3 nucleotides read TGTGCCACCAGCAGAGGAAGGACACTTGAATCCTACAATGAGCAGTTCTTC.

This clone was found once. The J gene is TRBJ2-7, the V gene TRBV5-5, with unresolved D. Germline-derived CDR1 and CDR2 are SGHKS and YYEKEE (reference sequence). The CDR3 covers 13 residues. Trimming shortened V by 4 bases and J by 0 bases, and 8 bases separated the two germline ends. This CDR3 is CASSLSFSYEQYF. CDR3 nucleotide sequence: TGTGCCAGCAGCCTCAGCTTCTCCTACGAGCAGTACTTC.